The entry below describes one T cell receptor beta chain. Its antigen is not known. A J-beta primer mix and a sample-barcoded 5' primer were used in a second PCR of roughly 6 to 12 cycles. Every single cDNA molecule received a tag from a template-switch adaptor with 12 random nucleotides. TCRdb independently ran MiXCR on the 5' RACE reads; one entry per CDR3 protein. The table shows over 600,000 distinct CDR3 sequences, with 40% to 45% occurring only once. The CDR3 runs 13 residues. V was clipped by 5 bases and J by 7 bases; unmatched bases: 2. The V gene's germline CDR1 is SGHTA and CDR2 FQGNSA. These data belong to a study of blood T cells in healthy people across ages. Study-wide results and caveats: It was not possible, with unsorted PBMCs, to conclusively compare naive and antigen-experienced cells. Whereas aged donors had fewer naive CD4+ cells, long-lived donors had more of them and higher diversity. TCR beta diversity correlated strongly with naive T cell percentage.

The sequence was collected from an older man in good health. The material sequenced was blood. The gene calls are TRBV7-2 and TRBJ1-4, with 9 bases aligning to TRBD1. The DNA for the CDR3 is TGTGCCAGCAGCCAGGACAGGGGTGAAAAACTGTTTTTT. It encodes CASSQDRGEKLFF.